The rows below give T cell receptor beta chains drawn from one sample of a study of identifying expanded T cells in peripheral blood. Profiled with immunoSEQ multiplex PCR; TCRdb holds only in-frame clones, not every one. There are under 110,000 clones in the sample; around 88% occur only once, and about 15% lies in the top ten. Specimen: blood. Every receptor here comes from a person aged 18 to 69 in good health. The CDR3 runs from the conserved cysteine through the conserved F or W. D genes are given only for firm matches. Some rows mark clone size as missing; the rest say once, few, many or name a class of expanded clone.

V,size,D,length,J,CDR3,DNA
TRBV4-1,NA,TRBD2,17,TRBJ2-2,CASSQVVQRGGPGELFF,TGCGCCAGCAGCCAAGTGGTACAGCGGGGGGGCCCCGGGGAGCTGTTTTTT
TRBV6-5,NA,NA,12,TRBJ2-5,CASRRAEETQYF,TGTGCCAGCAGAAGGGCAGAAGAGACCCAGTACTTC
TRBV30,NA,TRBD1,13,TRBJ1-1,CAWKVPGGTEAFF,TGTGCCTGGAAGGTGCCAGGGGGCACTGAAGCTTTCTTT
TRBV30,NA,NA,14,TRBJ2-5,CAWSGTRVQETQYF,TGTGCCTGGAGTGGGACTCGCGTTCAAGAGACCCAGTACTTC
TRBV6-5,NA,NA,15,TRBJ2-7,CASSYQADVSYEQYF,TGTGCCAGCAGCTACCAAGCGGACGTCTCCTACGAGCAGTACTTC
TRBV2,NA,NA,17,TRBJ1-3,CASSEGPYVSAGNTIYF,TGTGCCAGCAGTGAAGGTCCGTATGTCTCTGCAGGAAACACCATATATTTT
TRBV9,NA,TRBD1,15,TRBJ1-1,CASSVGDRWVTEAFF,TGTGCCAGCAGCGTTGGGGACAGGTGGGTGACTGAAGCTTTCTTT
TRBV7-9,NA,NA,14,TRBJ1-5,CASSGFRSNQPQHF,TGTGCCAGCAGCGGGTTTAGAAGCAATCAGCCCCAGCATTTT
TRBV11-1,NA,TRBD2,15,TRBJ2-7,CASSWTSGGSYEQYF,TGTGCCAGCAGCTGGACTAGCGGGGGGTCCTACGAGCAGTACTTC
TRBV16,NA,NA,14,TRBJ2-5,CASRPAGTGETQYF,TGTGCCAGCAGACCCGCAGGGACGGGAGAGACCCAGTACTTC
TRBV6-1,NA,NA,15,TRBJ2-3,CASRYGASSTDTQYF,TGTGCCAGCAGGTACGGGGCTTCCTCCACAGATACGCAGTATTTT
TRBV15,NA,TRBD1,14,TRBJ2-7,CATSNRDRVTEQYF,TGTGCCACCAGCAACCGGGACAGGGTGACCGAGCAGTACTTC
TRBV28,NA,TRBD1,14,TRBJ2-7,CASSRQGAKAKQYF,TGTGCCAGCAGTAGACAGGGGGCGAAGGCGAAGCAGTACTTC
TRBV6-1,few,NA,13,TRBJ1-5,CASSPKAAGSDHF,TGTGCCAGCAGTCCAAAGGCGGCAGGGAGTGACCATTTT
TRBV7-2,once,NA,17,TRBJ1-4,CASSPQGTGPSEGKLFF,TGTGCCAGCAGCCCTCAGGGGACCGGGCCCTCCGAGGGAAAACTGTTTTTT
TRBV19,NA,NA,15,TRBJ2-7,CASSYRGARSYEQYF,TGTGCCAGTAGTTATCGGGGGGCCCGCTCCTACGAGCAGTACTTC
TRBV28,NA,TRBD1,16,TRBJ1-1,CASSLSQIGGLTEAFF,TGTGCCAGCAGTTTATCGCAGATAGGGGGCTTGACTGAAGCTTTCTTT
TRBV9,NA,TRBD2,15,TRBJ2-3,CASSGPGGDTDTQYF,TGTGCCAGCAGCGGACCGGGAGGGGACACAGATACGCAGTATTTT
TRBV27,NA,NA,14,TRBJ1-2,CASSLSGADYGYTF,TGTGCCAGCAGTTTATCGGGCGCTGACTATGGCTACACCTTC
TRBV4-2,NA,NA,14,TRBJ2-3,CASSQGHLTDTQYF,TGTGCCAGCAGCCAAGGACACCTCACAGATACGCAGTATTTT
TRBV5-1,NA,NA,13,TRBJ2-5,CASMVLVSGTQYF,TGCGCCAGCATGGTGTTGGTGTCAGGGACCCAGTACTTC
TRBV19,NA,NA,15,TRBJ2-7,CASSMETGNNYEQYF,TGTGCCAGTAGTATGGAGACAGGAAACAACTACGAGCAGTACTTC
TRBV29-1,NA,TRBD2,14,TRBJ2-5,CSVTSVLHRETQYF,TGCAGCGTAACTAGCGTCCTTCATCGAGAGACCCAGTACTTC
TRBV6-1,NA,NA,11,TRBJ1-1,CASSPYRKAFF,TGTGCCAGCAGCCCTTACAGGAAAGCTTTCTTT
TRBV15,few,NA,15,TRBJ1-4,CATSRERAGPEKLFF,TGTGCCACCAGCAGAGAAAGGGCCGGGCCGGAAAAACTGTTTTTT
TRBV18,NA,NA,15,TRBJ1-4,CASSPSSLGHEKLFF,TGTGCCAGCTCACCATCGTCGTTGGGGCATGAAAAACTGTTTTTT
TRBV5-1,NA,NA,13,TRBJ2-7,CASSSPGPYEQYF,TGCGCCAGCAGCTCCCCGGGCCCTTACGAGCAGTACTTC
TRBV30,NA,NA,13,TRBJ1-2,CAWSLQGSYGYTF,TGTGCCTGGAGTCTACAGGGCTCCTATGGCTACACCTTC
TRBV14,NA,TRBD2,19,TRBJ2-3,CASSPLTSGGAYFRDTQYF,TGTGCCAGCAGCCCCCTGACTAGCGGGGGGGCATACTTCCGAGATACGCAGTATTTT
TRBV27,NA,TRBD2,16,TRBJ2-7,CASSLLTSGGGGEQYF,TGTGCCAGCAGTTTATTAACTAGCGGGGGTGGTGGCGAGCAGTACTTC
TRBV10-3,NA,NA,17,TRBJ2-2,CAISESTGAGFTGELFF,TGTGCCATCAGTGAGTCTACGGGGGCGGGTTTCACCGGGGAGCTGTTTTTT
TRBV19,NA,NA,15,TRBJ2-4,CASSHTGLGADIQYF,TGTGCCAGTAGTCATACGGGCTTGGGGGCGGACATTCAGTACTTC
TRBV5-5,NA,TRBD1,14,TRBJ1-2,CASSLSSRQGIQTF,TGTGCCAGCAGCTTGAGCTCTAGACAGGGTATTCAGACCTTC
TRBV5-4,NA,NA,17,TRBJ2-7,CASLCPLVCKSSYEQYF,TGTGCCAGCCTTTGCCCACTGGTATGCAAAAGCTCCTACGAGCAGTACTTC
TRBV4-1,NA,TRBD2,13,TRBJ2-5,CASRPGGRETQYF,TGCGCCAGCAGGCCGGGGGGGCGGGAGACCCAGTACTTC
TRBV28,once,NA,11,TRBJ1-2,CALEGREGYTF,TGTGCCCTTGAGGGAAGGGAAGGCTACACCTTC
TRBV5-5,NA,NA,17,TRBJ1-5,CASSLGRAVYSNQPQHF,TGTGCCAGCAGCTTGGGTCGGGCAGTCTATAGCAATCAGCCCCAGCATTTT
TRBV5-1,NA,NA,16,TRBJ1-4,CASSLGSQGLNEKLFF,TGCGCCAGCAGCTTGGGATCACAGGGCTTAAATGAAAAACTGTTTTTT
TRBV14,NA,NA,16,TRBJ1-2,CASSQEGALANYGYTF,TGTGCCAGCAGCCAAGAAGGAGCTTTAGCTAACTATGGCTACACCTTC
TRBV11-3,NA,NA,13,TRBJ2-7,CASSSVGVREQYF,TGTGCCAGCAGCTCCGTGGGGGTTCGGGAGCAGTACTTC
TRBV6-5,NA,NA,15,TRBJ2-6,CASSYQGSGANVLTF,TGTGCCAGCAGTTACCAAGGGTCTGGGGCCAACGTCCTGACTTTC
TRBV29-1,NA,NA,13,TRBJ1-1,CSVVKGGENEAFF,TGCAGCGTTGTCAAGGGTGGGGAGAATGAAGCTTTCTTT